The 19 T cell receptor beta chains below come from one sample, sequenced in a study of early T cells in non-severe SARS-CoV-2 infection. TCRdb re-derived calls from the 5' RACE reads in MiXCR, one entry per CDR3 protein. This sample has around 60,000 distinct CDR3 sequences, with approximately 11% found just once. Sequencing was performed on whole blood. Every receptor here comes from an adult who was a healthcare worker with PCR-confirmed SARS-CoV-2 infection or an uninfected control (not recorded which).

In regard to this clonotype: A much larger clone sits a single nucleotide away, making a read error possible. CDR3 protein: CASSYFPGDSYGQYF. Written as DNA, the CDR3 is TGTGCCAGCAGTTACTTCCCAGGGGACTCCTACGGGCAGTACTTC. This chain joins TRBV6-5 and TRBJ2-7; D may match TRBD1 or TRBD2 (6 bases each). The CDR3 runs to 15 residues. The V gene's germline CDR1 is MNHEY and CDR2 SVGAGI.

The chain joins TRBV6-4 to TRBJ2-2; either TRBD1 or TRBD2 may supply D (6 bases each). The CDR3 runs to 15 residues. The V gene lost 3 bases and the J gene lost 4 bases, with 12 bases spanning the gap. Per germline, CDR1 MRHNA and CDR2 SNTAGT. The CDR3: CASSEQGGGTGELFF. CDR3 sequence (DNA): TGTGCCAGCAGTGAACAGGGAGGTGGCACCGGGGAGCTGTTTTTT.

This chain's CDR3 is CACSGYPQHVYEQYF. The DNA of the CDR3 is TGTGCCTGTTCCGGTTACCCACAGCACGTCTACGAGCAGTACTTC. The chain employs TRBV21-1 and TRBJ2-7. TRBV21-1 counts as a pseudogene. The CDR3 loop spans 15 amino acids.

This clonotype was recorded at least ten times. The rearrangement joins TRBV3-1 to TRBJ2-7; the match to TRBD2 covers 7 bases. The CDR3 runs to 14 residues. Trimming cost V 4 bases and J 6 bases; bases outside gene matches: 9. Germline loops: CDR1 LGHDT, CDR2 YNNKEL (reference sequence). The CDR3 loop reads CASSLGLPLGEQYF. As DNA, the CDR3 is TGTGCCAGCAGCCTGGGACTACCATTGGGCGAGCAGTACTTC.

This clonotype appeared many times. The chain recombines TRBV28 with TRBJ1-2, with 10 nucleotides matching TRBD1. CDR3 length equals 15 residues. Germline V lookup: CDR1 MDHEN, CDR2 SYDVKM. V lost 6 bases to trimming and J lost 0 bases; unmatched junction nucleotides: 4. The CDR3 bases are TGTGCCAGCAGACCCGGGACAGGGGCTAACTATGGCTACACCTTC. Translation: CASRPGTGANYGYTF.

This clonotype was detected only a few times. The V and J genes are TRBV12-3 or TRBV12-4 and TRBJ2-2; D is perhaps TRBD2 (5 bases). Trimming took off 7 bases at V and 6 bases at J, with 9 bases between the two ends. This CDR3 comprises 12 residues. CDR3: CASKRTPGELFF. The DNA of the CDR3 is TGTGCCAGCAAGAGGACTCCCGGGGAGCTGTTTTTT.

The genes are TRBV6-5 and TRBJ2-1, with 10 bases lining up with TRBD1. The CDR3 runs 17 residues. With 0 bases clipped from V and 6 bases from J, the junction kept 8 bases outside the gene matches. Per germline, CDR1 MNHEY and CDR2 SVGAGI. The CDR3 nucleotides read TGTGCCAGCAGTTACTCATGGGACAGGGGAAGGGGCAATGAGCAGTTCTTC. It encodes CASSYSWDRGRGNEQFF.

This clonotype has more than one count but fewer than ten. The CDR3 region has the DNA TGTGCCAGCAGTTTAGCGGGAGGAAGGGCCGGGGAGCTGTTTTTT. This encodes CASSLAGGRAGELFF. V is TRBV12-3 or TRBV12-4 and J is TRBJ2-2; TRBD2 might be the D (6 bases). V lost 0 bases and J lost 6, with 11 bases in between. CDR3 length equals 15 residues.

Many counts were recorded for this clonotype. In nucleotides, the CDR3 is TGCGCCAGCAGCGTAGCTACAGGGTACACGAACTATGGCTACACCTTC. As protein: CASSVATGYTNYGYTF. V usage is TRBV5-1 and J usage is TRBJ1-2; tentative D call: TRBD1 (6 bases). CDR1 and CDR2 (germline): SGHRS, YFSETQ. This CDR3 comprises 16 residues. V was pared by 4 bases and J by 2 bases, with 18 bases between. Full variable domain (remainder filled in from reference TRBV5-1 and TRBJ1-2): KAGVTQTPRYLIKTRGQQVTLSCSPISGHRSVSWYQQTPGQGLQFLFEYFSETQRNKGNFPGRFSGRQFSNSRSEMNVSTLELGDSALYLCASSVATGYTNYGYTFGSGTRLTVV.

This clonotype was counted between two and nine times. CDR3 DNA: TGCAGTGCCTCGACGGGACTAGCGGGCTTAGATACGCAGTATTTT. This gives the protein CSASTGLAGLDTQYF. The chain carries TRBV20-1 and TRBJ2-3, with 12 bases lining up with TRBD2. The CDR3 is 15 residues long. The germline V gene has CDR1 DFQATT and CDR2 SNEGSKA (reference sequence). The trim removed 6 bases at V and 5 bases at J, leaving 9 bases unmatched.

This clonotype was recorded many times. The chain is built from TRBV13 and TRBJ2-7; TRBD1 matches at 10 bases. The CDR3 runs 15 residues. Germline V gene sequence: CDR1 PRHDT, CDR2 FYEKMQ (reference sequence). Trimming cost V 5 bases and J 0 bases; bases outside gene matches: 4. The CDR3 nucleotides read TGTGCCAGCAGCCAGGGGACAGGGGTCTCCTACGAGCAGTACTTC. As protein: CASSQGTGVSYEQYF.

CDR3 DNA sequence: TGTGCCAGCAGCTTCGGGGCCTCTTACACAGATACGCAGTATTTT. It yields the protein CASSFGASYTDTQYF. The chain joins TRBV7-9 to TRBJ2-3; D might be TRBD1 or TRBD2, each matching 5 bases. Per the germline V gene, CDR1 is SEHNR and CDR2 is FQNEAQ (reference sequence). The CDR3 has 15 amino acids. V was pared by 3 bases and J by 2 bases, with 12 bases between.

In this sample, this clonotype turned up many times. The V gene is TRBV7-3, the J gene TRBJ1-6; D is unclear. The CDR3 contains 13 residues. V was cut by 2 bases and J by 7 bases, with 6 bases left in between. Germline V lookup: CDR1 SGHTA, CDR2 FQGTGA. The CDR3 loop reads CASSLEGNSPLHF. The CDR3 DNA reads TGTGCCAGCAGCTTAGAAGGGAATTCACCCCTCCACTTT.

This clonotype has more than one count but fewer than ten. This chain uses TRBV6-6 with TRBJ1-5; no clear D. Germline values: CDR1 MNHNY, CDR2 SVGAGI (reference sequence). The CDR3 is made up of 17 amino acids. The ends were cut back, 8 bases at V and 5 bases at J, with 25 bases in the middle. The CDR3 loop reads CASVTDLGRGDDQPQHF. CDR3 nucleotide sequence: TGTGCCAGCGTTACAGATCTCGGGCGGGGTGACGATCAGCCCCAGCATTTT.

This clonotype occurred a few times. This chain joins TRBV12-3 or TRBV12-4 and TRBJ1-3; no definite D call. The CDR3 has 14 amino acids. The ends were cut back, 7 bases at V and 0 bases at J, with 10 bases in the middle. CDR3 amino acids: CASTLGSSGNTIYF. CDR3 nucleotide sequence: TGTGCCAGCACCCTTGGGAGCTCTGGAAACACCATATATTTT.

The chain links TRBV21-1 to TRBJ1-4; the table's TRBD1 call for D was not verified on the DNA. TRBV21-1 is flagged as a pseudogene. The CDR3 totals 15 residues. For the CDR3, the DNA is TGTGCCAACAGCAAACTCCCGGCTACAAATGAAAAACTGTTTTTT. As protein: CANSKLPATNEKLFF.

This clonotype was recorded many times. The CDR3 is CASSMRKGLNTEAFF. In DNA, the CDR3 is TGTGCCAGCAGTATGCGGAAGGGACTGAACACTGAAGCTTTCTTT. The V and J genes are TRBV6-2 or TRBV6-3 and TRBJ1-1; D is possibly TRBD1 (5 bases). This CDR3 region has 15 residues. Germline V gene data show CDR1 as MNHEY and CDR2 as SVGEGT. V was shortened by 5 bases and J by 0 bases, with 13 bases between the two germline ends.

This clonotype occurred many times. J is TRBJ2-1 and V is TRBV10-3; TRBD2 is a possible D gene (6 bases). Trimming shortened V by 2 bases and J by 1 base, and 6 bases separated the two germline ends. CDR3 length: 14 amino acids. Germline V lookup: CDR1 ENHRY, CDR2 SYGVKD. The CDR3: CAISEGGSYNEQFF. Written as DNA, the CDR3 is TGTGCCATCAGTGAGGGGGGGTCCTACAATGAGCAGTTCTTC.

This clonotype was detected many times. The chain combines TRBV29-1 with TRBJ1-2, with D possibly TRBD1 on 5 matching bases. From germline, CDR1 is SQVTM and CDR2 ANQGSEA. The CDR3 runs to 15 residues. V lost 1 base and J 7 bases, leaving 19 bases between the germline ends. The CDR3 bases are TGCAGCGTTGAAGTCAAAGGGTGGCAGGGAGGTGGCTACACCTTC. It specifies CSVEVKGWQGGGYTF.